The rows below give T cell receptor beta chains drawn from one sample of a study of T cells after posttransplantation cyclophosphamide. Clones were read by immunoSEQ multiplex PCR, and TCRdb kept only the in-frame ones, dropping some. Of roughly 21,000 clones detected, nearly 99% appear once; the ten largest clones hold about 0.13%. The sequencing sample was made of naive CD8+ T cells sorted from PBMCs. These receptors all come from a man aged 40-55 years in good health, CMV-negative, and a related stem cell transplant donor. Both conserved end residues are part of each CDR3. The D gene is left open where the match is weak. Some rows have no size entry. The others give once, few or many, or a class for an expanded clone.

V,J,size,D,DNA,CDR3
TRBV25-1,TRBJ2-1,.,TRBD2,TGTGCCAGCAGTGACGAACTAGCGGTCTACAATGAGCAGTTCTTC,CASSDELAVYNEQFF
TRBV28,TRBJ1-5,.,.,TGTGCCAGCAGGATACAGATTAATCAGCCCCAGCATTTT,CASRIQINQPQHF
TRBV27,TRBJ1-5,.,TRBD1,TGTGCCAGCAGTTTAAGATGGGGACAGTTCCCTCCGCCCCAGCATTTT,CASSLRWGQFPPPQHF
TRBV7-2,TRBJ2-5,.,TRBD1,TGTGCCAGCAGCTTTTCACCGGACAGGGGGTCGACCCAGTACTTC,CASSFSPDRGSTQYF
TRBV19,TRBJ2-1,.,TRBD2,TGTGCCAGTAGTGCGGGACTAATAGGCTATGAGCAGTTCTTC,CASSAGLIGYEQFF
TRBV28,TRBJ1-1,.,.,TGTGCCAGCAGTAACCAGATATCGAACACTGAAGCTTTCTTT,CASSNQISNTEAFF
TRBV21-1,TRBJ2-2,.,.,TGTGCCAGCAGCTCGGGACTAGCGGGAGGGAACACCGGGGAGCTGTTTTTT,CASSSGLAGGNTGELFF
TRBV15,TRBJ2-2,.,.,TGTGCCACCAGCGTAGAGAACACCGGGGAGCTGTTTTTT,CATSVENTGELFF
TRBV7-6,TRBJ1-1,.,.,TGTGCCAGCAGCAACCTGACAGTAGAAGCTGAAGCTTTCTTT,CASSNLTVEAEAFF
TRBV6-1,TRBJ2-7,.,TRBD1,TGTGCCAGCAGTATCCGGACAGGGACCTACGAGCAGTACTTC,CASSIRTGTYEQYF
TRBV28,TRBJ1-1,.,.,TGTGCCAGCAGTTTATCCCCAAGGACAGTCAACACTGAAGCTTTCTTT,CASSLSPRTVNTEAFF
TRBV6-5,TRBJ2-7,.,TRBD2,TGTGCCAGCAGCATAGCGGGAGGAGGCTACGAGCAGTACTTC,CASSIAGGGYEQYF
TRBV29-1,TRBJ2-7,.,TRBD1,TGCAGCGTTGGGACAGGGAAAGCCTACGAGCAGTACTTC,CSVGTGKAYEQYF
TRBV5-6,TRBJ2-1,.,.,TGTGCCAGCAGCTCGGACACATCCCAACCGAGCTACAATGAGCAGTTCTTC,CASSSDTSQPSYNEQFF
TRBV15,TRBJ2-2,.,TRBD2,TGTGCCACCAGCAGAGGGGGGACCGGTCTGCGGGAGGGGGCTCCCGGGGAGCTGTTTTTT,CATSRGGTGLREGAPGELFF
TRBV6-5,TRBJ2-3,.,TRBD2,TGTGCCAGCAGGACAGCGGGAGTAAAGACAGATACGCAGTATTTT,CASRTAGVKTDTQYF
TRBV4-1,TRBJ2-3,.,.,TGCGCCAGCAGCCAAGCCCGGGGGTCGGATACGCAGTATTTT,CASSQARGSDTQYF
TRBV29-1,TRBJ2-1,.,.,TGCAGCGTGCGCGGTGGCTCCTACAATGAGCAGTTCTTC,CSVRGGSYNEQFF
TRBV10-3,TRBJ2-3,.,TRBD1,TGTGCCATCAGTGCTACAGGGGAAGATACGCAGTATTTT,CAISATGEDTQYF
TRBV6-1,TRBJ2-1,.,TRBD2,TGTGCCAGCAGTGAAGTACTAGCGGGACGTCCGTACAATGAGCAGTTCTTC,CASSEVLAGRPYNEQFF
TRBV7-7,TRBJ2-1,.,.,TGTGCTAGCAGCTTAGAAGCGGTTTCCCAACTTGGGCGTTGGCCCTACAATGAGCAGTTCTTC,CASSLEAVSQLGRWPYNEQFF
TRBV7-9,TRBJ2-7,.,.,TGTGCCAGCAGCTTAGCTACTTCCTACGAGCAGTACTTC,CASSLATSYEQYF
TRBV4-1,TRBJ1-5,.,.,TGCGCCAGCAGCGCGAGAGAAGGGGCTGGCCAGCCCCAGCATTTT,CASSAREGAGQPQHF
TRBV15,TRBJ2-3,once,TRBD2,TGTGCCACCAGCGGCGGGAGAGAGGCAGATACGCAGTATTTT,CATSGGREADTQYF
TRBV28,TRBJ2-7,.,TRBD1,TGTGCCAGCAGGGAACCCGGGACAGAATACTACGAGCAGTACTTC,CASREPGTEYYEQYF
TRBV7-2,TRBJ2-1,.,TRBD2,TGTGCCAGCAGCTTGGCTAGCGGGAGGGATGAGCAGTTCTTC,CASSLASGRDEQFF
TRBV21-1,TRBJ2-6,.,.,TGTGCCAGCAGCAAAAAGGGGGGGGCGACCCTCAGCTCTGGGGCCAACGTCCTGACTTTC,CASSKKGGATLSSGANVLTF
TRBV20-1,TRBJ1-2,once,.,TGCAGTGCTCACAGGAGCTATGGCTACACCTTC,CSAHRSYGYTF
TRBV9,TRBJ2-4,once,TRBD2,TGTGCCAGCAGCGTAGGGGCTAGCGGGGGCAAAAACATTCAGTACTTC,CASSVGASGGKNIQYF
TRBV5-1,TRBJ2-7,.,.,TGCGCCAGCAGCCCAATGGGGGGGCAGGACGGGTTCTACGAGCAGTACTTC,CASSPMGGQDGFYEQYF
TRBV18,TRBJ2-7,.,TRBD2,TGTGCCAGCTCACAAACGGCAGCGGGAGAGGGGGAGCAGTACTTC,CASSQTAAGEGEQYF
TRBV5-1,TRBJ2-3,.,TRBD2,TGCGCCAGCAGCCTCCTGGGACTAGCGGGAAGCACAGATACGCAGTATTTT,CASSLLGLAGSTDTQYF
TRBV5-1,TRBJ2-3,once,.,TGCGCCAGCAGCCCCCGGGACTCAGATACGCAGTATTTT,CASSPRDSDTQYF
TRBV9,TRBJ2-1,.,TRBD2,TGTGCCAGCAGCGTAGCTGGGAGGGATTTGGATGAGCAGTTCTTC,CASSVAGRDLDEQFF
TRBV5-4,TRBJ2-2,.,TRBD2,TGTGCCAGCAGGTTGGGAGCGGGAGGATTGAACACCGGGGAGCTGTTTTTT,CASRLGAGGLNTGELFF
TRBV9,TRBJ2-1,.,TRBD2,TGTGCCAGCAGCGTAGAGGGAGCGGGAGGGTTTAGAGAGCAGTTCTTC,CASSVEGAGGFREQFF
TRBV5-6,TRBJ2-5,.,TRBD2,TGTGCCAGCAGCTTGCCAGGACTAGCGAGGACGGAGACCCAGTACTTC,CASSLPGLARTETQYF
TRBV10-3,TRBJ1-1,.,TRBD1,TGTGCCATCCGAACAGGGGACACTGAAGCTTTCTTT,CAIRTGDTEAFF